This T cell receptor beta chain derives from a study of blood T cell repertoires in COVID-19. As for the study in general: Sites across the United States, Italy and Spain contributed samples from acute and convalescent COVID-19. T cells, B-cell-depleted T cells, or PBMCs provided the cDNA or gDNA that served as material.

Germline-derived CDR1 and CDR2 are SGHKS and YYEKEE (reference sequence). Trimming cost V 5 bases and J 2 bases; bases outside gene matches: 6. This CDR3 is built from 14 residues. Original analysis: Reference gene primer amplification yielded estimated nucleated cell counts. The repertoire was sequenced with immunoSEQ multiplex PCR; TCRdb's copy has only in-frame clones and lacks some. D and trimming come from the DNA, and the V and J calls and clone size come from that table. The table shows some 30,000 clones, with 65% to 90% occurring only once. What was sequenced was peripheral blood. The chain uses TRBV5-5 and TRBJ2-7; 8 bases fit TRBD2. The TCR sequence derives from a man aged 60-69 years with active COVID-19. The CDR3 here is CASRRTSWAYEQYF. The CDR3 region has the DNA TGTGCCAGCAGACGGACTAGCTGGGCCTACGAGCAGTACTTC.